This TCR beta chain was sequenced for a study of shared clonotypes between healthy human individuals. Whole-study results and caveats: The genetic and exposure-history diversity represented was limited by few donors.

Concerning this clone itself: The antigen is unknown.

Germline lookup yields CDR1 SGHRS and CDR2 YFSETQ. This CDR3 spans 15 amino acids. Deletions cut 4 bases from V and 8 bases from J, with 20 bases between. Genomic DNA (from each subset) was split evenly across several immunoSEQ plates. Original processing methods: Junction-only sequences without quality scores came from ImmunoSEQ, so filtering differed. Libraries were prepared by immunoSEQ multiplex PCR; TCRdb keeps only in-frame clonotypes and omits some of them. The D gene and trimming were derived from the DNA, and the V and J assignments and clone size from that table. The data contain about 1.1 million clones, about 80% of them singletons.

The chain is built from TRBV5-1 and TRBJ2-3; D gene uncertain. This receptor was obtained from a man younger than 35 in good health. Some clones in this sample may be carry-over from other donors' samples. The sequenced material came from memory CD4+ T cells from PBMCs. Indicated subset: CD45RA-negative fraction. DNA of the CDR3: TGCGCCAGCAGCCTACCCACAAACCCCGGCGGTACGCAGTATTTT. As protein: CASSLPTNPGGTQYF.